Presented here are 16 T cell receptor beta chains from one specimen sequenced in a study of blood T cells in healthy people across ages. Using a J-beta primer mix together with a sample-barcoded 5' primer, a second PCR was run for roughly 6 to 12 cycles. MiXCR, run by TCRdb on the 5' RACE reads, gives a single entry per CDR3 protein. The table includes hundreds of thousands of distinct CDR3 sequences, about three fifths detected once. Sequenced: blood. These receptors were collected from a man aged 25 to 40 in good health.

The chain has TRBV6-2 or TRBV6-3 and TRBJ2-5; TRBD1 aligns across 9 bases. The CDR3 is made up of 14 amino acids. Germline V gene data show CDR1 as MNHEY and CDR2 as SVGEGT. The J segment lost 5 bases and the V segment lost 6 bases, leaving 7 bases of the junction unmatched. The CDR3 bases are TGTGCCAGCAGGAGAACAGGGGGCTTGGAGACCCAGTACTTC. Translated, it gives CASRRTGGLETQYF.

The chain recombines TRBV20-1 with TRBJ2-7, with unresolved D. Trimming cost V 4 bases and J 1 base, with 17 bases left between them. The CDR3 totals 15 residues. Looked up from germline, CDR1 is DFQATT and CDR2 is SNEGSKA (reference sequence). CDR3 protein: CSAKPLGQSSYEQYF. The CDR3 coding sequence is TGCAGTGCTAAACCGCTAGGGCAGTCTTCCTACGAGCAGTACTTC.

The chain uses TRBV7-2 and TRBJ2-1; 7 positions agree with TRBD1. Losses at the gene ends were 0 bases for V and 7 bases for J; bases not matched to a gene: 9. The CDR3 runs 16 residues. Germline V CDR1 and CDR2: SGHTA, FQGNSA. The CDR3 DNA sequence: TGTGCCAGCAGCTTAGCGAAGGACAGGTTGAAAAATGAGCAGTTCTTC. Protein product: CASSLAKDRLKNEQFF.

This clonotype has only a few counts. The chain joins TRBV19 to TRBJ1-5; D is unclear. This CDR3 has 15 amino acids. V shed 5 bases and J shed 3 bases, with 14 bases lying between them. CDR1 and CDR2 from the germline V gene are LNHDA and SQIVND (reference sequence). CDR3 in amino acids: CASSPLTGSNQPQHF. CDR3 nucleotides: TGTGCCAGTAGTCCCCTTACCGGCTCCAATCAGCCCCAGCATTTT. The variable domain in full, with the rest retrieved from reference TRBV19 and TRBJ1-5, is DGGITQSPKYLFRKEGQNVTLSCEQNLNHDAMYWYRQDPGQGLRLIYYSQIVNDFQKGDIAEGYSVSREKKESFPLTVTSAQKNPTAFYLCASSPLTGSNQPQHFGDGTRLSIL.

The chain combines TRBV12-3 or TRBV12-4 with TRBJ2-1; D possibly corresponds to TRBD1 (5 bases). V lost 6 bases and J 6 bases, leaving 21 bases between the germline ends. The CDR3 consists of 16 residues. DNA for the CDR3: TGTGCCAGCAGCTCAATTGAGGCAGGGTGGTTCAATGAGCAGTTCTTC. Its protein product is CASSSIEAGWFNEQFF.

The V and J genes are TRBV12-3 or TRBV12-4 and TRBJ2-2; 9 bases line up with TRBD1. This CDR3 region has 15 residues. The J segment lost 7 bases and the V segment lost 5 bases, leaving 8 bases of the junction unmatched. This CDR3 reads CASSPRDRESGELFF. The CDR3 DNA sequence: TGTGCCAGCAGTCCCCGGGACAGGGAGAGCGGGGAGCTGTTTTTT.

Only one count was recorded for this clonotype. The rearrangement uses TRBV29-1 and TRBJ2-5; 9 bases are shared with TRBD2. The J call may not be correct, given that the DNA end is closer to TRBJ2-7. The CDR3 has 14 amino acids. The germline CDR1 and CDR2 sequences are SQVTM and ANQGSEA. The CDR3 region is CSVRQRGDPYEQYF. In DNA, the CDR3 is TGCAGCGTCCGACAGCGGGGGGATCCCTACGAGCAGTACTTC.

The chain employs TRBV15 and TRBJ2-3; unclear D gene. Germline lookup yields CDR1 LNHNV and CDR2 YYDKDF (reference sequence). The CDR3 sequence is 10 residues long. V lost 5 bases and J lost 6, with 3 bases in between. CDR3 in amino acids: CATSPDTQYF. CDR3 DNA sequence: TGTGCCACCAGCCCGGATACGCAGTATTTT.

In this sample, this clonotype turned up a few times. The V and J genes are TRBV4-2 and TRBJ2-3, with a weak D call TRBD2 (5 bases). Germline values: CDR1 LGHNA, CDR2 YNFKEQ. V was pared by 0 bases and J by 5 bases, with 15 bases between. The CDR3 is made up of 16 amino acids. The CDR3 nucleotides are TGTGCCAGCAGCCAAGAATCTAGCTTCGGAGGAGATACGCAGTATTTT. Translation gives CASSQESSFGGDTQYF.

This clonotype has more than one count but fewer than ten. The chain is built from TRBV27 and TRBJ2-1; D remains unclear. Trimming removed 4 bases from V and 2 bases from J, with 6 bases in between. Germline-derived CDR1 and CDR2 are MNHEY and SMNVEV (reference sequence). The CDR3 runs 13 residues. In DNA form, the CDR3 reads TGTGCCAGCAGTTGGACGGCCTACAATGAGCAGTTCTTC. Protein product: CASSWTAYNEQFF.

The gene calls are TRBV21-1 and TRBJ2-5. TRBV21-1 is deemed a pseudogene. This CDR3 contains 13 residues. CDR3 in DNA: TGTGCCAGCAGGATGACATTGGGAAGGACCCAGTACTTC. As protein: CASRMTLGRTQYF.

This clonotype was seen many times. The chain recombines TRBV7-2 with TRBJ2-3; 7 positions match TRBD2. The V and J ends lost 5 bases and 2 bases, in that order; junction bases with no gene match: 13. The CDR3 consists of 17 residues. CDR1 and CDR2 (germline): SGHTA, FQGNSA. The CDR3, as DNA: TGTGCCAGCAGCGCTCGCCTTGGCGGGGGTTACACAGATACGCAGTATTTT. Translated, it gives CASSARLGGGYTDTQYF.

The chain has TRBV2 and TRBJ1-4, with D maybe TRBD1 (6 bases). The CDR3 is made up of 15 amino acids. V shed 7 bases and J shed 3 bases, with 15 bases lying between them. The germline V gene encodes CDR1 SNHLY and CDR2 FYNNEI. This CDR3 reads CASNIQGMANEKLFF. DNA for the CDR3: TGTGCCAGCAATATTCAGGGGATGGCTAATGAAAAACTGTTTTTT.

The sample holds a few counts of this clonotype. The chain carries TRBV20-1 and TRBJ2-3; TRBD2 agrees at 9 bases. Germline loops: CDR1 DFQATT, CDR2 SNEGSKA (reference sequence). The CDR3 consists of 15 residues. With 5 bases clipped from V and 4 bases from J, the junction kept 10 bases outside the gene matches. CDR3 DNA: TGCAGTGCTGCCGGGTCGCGGGAGGGTCCAGATACGCAGTATTTT. Translation: CSAAGSREGPDTQYF.

This clonotype has a handful of counts. For the CDR3, the DNA is TGTGCCAGCAGCCAAGATCGACGGCCTAACTATGGCTACACCTTC. Its translation is CASSQDRRPNYGYTF. V gene TRBV14 combines with J gene TRBJ1-2; D remains ambiguous. CDR1 is SGHDN, CDR2 FVKESK, per germline. V lost 0 bases to trimming and J lost 0 bases, with 8 bases between them. The CDR3 has 15 amino acids.

This clonotype was observed at least ten times. The chain carries TRBV10-3 and TRBJ2-5; D might be TRBD1 or TRBD2, each matching 7 bases. The CDR3 extends over 13 amino acids. V shed 6 bases and J shed 3 bases, with 11 bases lying between them. Germline assignment: CDR1 ENHRY and CDR2 SYGVKD. CDR3 nucleotides: TGTGCCATCAGCGCAGGGGGGGAAGAGACCCAGTACTTC. Its translation: CAISAGGEETQYF.